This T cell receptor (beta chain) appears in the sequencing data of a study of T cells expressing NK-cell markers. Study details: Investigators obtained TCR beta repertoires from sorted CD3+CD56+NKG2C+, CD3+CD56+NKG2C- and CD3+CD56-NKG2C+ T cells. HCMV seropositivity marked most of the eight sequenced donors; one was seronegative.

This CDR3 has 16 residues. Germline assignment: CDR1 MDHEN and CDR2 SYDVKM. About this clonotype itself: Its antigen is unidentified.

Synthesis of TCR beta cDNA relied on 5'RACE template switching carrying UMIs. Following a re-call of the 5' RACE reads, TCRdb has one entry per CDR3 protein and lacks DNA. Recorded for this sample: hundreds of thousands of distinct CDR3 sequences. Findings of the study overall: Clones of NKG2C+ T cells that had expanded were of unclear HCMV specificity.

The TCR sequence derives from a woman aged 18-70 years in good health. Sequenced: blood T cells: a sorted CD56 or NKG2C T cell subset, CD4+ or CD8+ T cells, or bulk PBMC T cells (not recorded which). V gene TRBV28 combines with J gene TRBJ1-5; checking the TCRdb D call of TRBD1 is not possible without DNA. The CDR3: CASSLPDSSGDQPQHF.